These T cell receptor beta chains were read from a single sample in a study of blood T cell repertoires in COVID-19. Assay: immunoSEQ multiplex PCR; the TCRdb copy retains only in-frame clones and omits some. The profile shows under 150,000 clones, about four fifths of them singletons. The sample taken for sequencing was PBMCs or T cells enriched from blood (not recorded which). These receptors all stem from a woman between 50 and 59 years old who had been exposed to COVID-19. CDR3s include the opening cysteine and the closing phenylalanine or tryptophan. Each record gives: J gene, D gene, V gene, clone size, CDR3 protein, CDR3 DNA. The D gene is left open where the match is weak. Rows give clone size only sometimes, using once, few, many, or a class for an expanded clone.

J gene: TRBJ2-7; D gene: .; V gene: TRBV13; clone size: .; CDR3 protein: CASSYPTDGYEQYF; CDR3 DNA: TGTGCCAGCAGCTACCCGACAGATGGCTACGAGCAGTACTTC
J gene: TRBJ1-3; D gene: .; V gene: TRBV6-1; clone size: .; CDR3 protein: CASSEALQRSGNTIYF; CDR3 DNA: TGTGCCAGCAGTGAAGCCTTGCAGCGCTCTGGAAACACCATATATTTT
J gene: TRBJ2-3; D gene: TRBD2; V gene: TRBV7-2; clone size: .; CDR3 protein: CASSLLAGDTDTQYF; CDR3 DNA: TGTGCCAGCAGCCTACTAGCGGGGGACACAGATACGCAGTATTTT
J gene: TRBJ1-6; D gene: .; V gene: TRBV6-2/TRBV6-3; clone size: .; CDR3 protein: CASSSHGGRNSPLHF; CDR3 DNA: TGTGCCAGCAGTTCCCACGGGGGGCGGAATTCACCCCTCCACTTT
J gene: TRBJ2-7; D gene: TRBD1; V gene: TRBV7-7; clone size: once; CDR3 protein: CASSPLSGQGFEQYF; CDR3 DNA: TGTGCCAGCAGCCCCCTCAGTGGACAGGGGTTCGAGCAGTACTTC
J gene: TRBJ1-5; D gene: .; V gene: TRBV6-5; clone size: .; CDR3 protein: CASRIGHEGNQPQHF; CDR3 DNA: TGTGCCAGCAGAATCGGACACGAGGGCAATCAGCCCCAGCATTTT
J gene: TRBJ1-1; D gene: .; V gene: TRBV6-6; clone size: .; CDR3 protein: CASSTSGTEAFF; CDR3 DNA: TGTGCCAGCAGTACCTCAGGGACTGAAGCTTTCTTT
J gene: TRBJ1-3; D gene: .; V gene: TRBV19; clone size: .; CDR3 protein: CASSRTAPNSGNTIYF; CDR3 DNA: TGTGCCAGTAGCCGGACAGCCCCCAACTCTGGAAACACCATATATTTT
J gene: TRBJ2-1; D gene: TRBD1; V gene: TRBV18; clone size: .; CDR3 protein: CASSLGQGSNEQFF; CDR3 DNA: TGTGCCAGCTCGTTGGGACAGGGTTCAAATGAGCAGTTCTTC
J gene: TRBJ2-1; D gene: .; V gene: TRBV7-2; clone size: few; CDR3 protein: CASSLGPSSYNEQFF; CDR3 DNA: TGTGCCAGCAGCTTGGGCCCGAGCTCCTACAATGAGCAGTTCTTC
J gene: TRBJ1-2; D gene: TRBD1; V gene: TRBV5-6; clone size: .; CDR3 protein: CASSPGTGSGYTF; CDR3 DNA: TGTGCCAGCAGCCCCGGGACAGGTAGTGGCTACACCTTC
J gene: TRBJ2-1; D gene: TRBD2; V gene: TRBV7-2; clone size: .; CDR3 protein: CASSFPTSGGTYNEQFF; CDR3 DNA: TGTGCCAGCAGCTTTCCCACTAGCGGGGGTACTTACAATGAGCAGTTCTTC
J gene: TRBJ2-1; D gene: TRBD2; V gene: TRBV6-4; clone size: .; CDR3 protein: CASSDSGLDYNEQFF; CDR3 DNA: TGTGCCAGCAGTGACTCTGGACTAGATTACAATGAGCAGTTCTTC
J gene: TRBJ2-6; D gene: .; V gene: TRBV6-2/TRBV6-3; clone size: .; CDR3 protein: CASSPRVSAGANVLTF; CDR3 DNA: TGTGCCAGCAGTCCCCGTGTCTCTGCTGGGGCCAACGTCCTGACTTTC
J gene: TRBJ1-5; D gene: .; V gene: TRBV15; clone size: .; CDR3 protein: CATSRADYSNQPQHF; CDR3 DNA: TGTGCCACCAGCAGGGCGGATTATAGCAATCAGCCCCAGCATTTT
J gene: TRBJ2-6; D gene: TRBD2; V gene: TRBV19; clone size: once; CDR3 protein: CASSIWISGRLSGANVLTF; CDR3 DNA: TGTGCCAGTAGTATCTGGATTAGCGGGAGGCTCTCTGGGGCCAACGTCCTGACTTTC
J gene: TRBJ2-6; D gene: .; V gene: TRBV5-5; clone size: .; CDR3 protein: CASSPLSGANVLTF; CDR3 DNA: TGTGCCAGCAGCCCACTCTCTGGGGCCAACGTCCTGACTTTC
J gene: TRBJ2-3; D gene: .; V gene: TRBV7-8; clone size: once; CDR3 protein: CASSYDRPTDTQYF; CDR3 DNA: TGTGCCAGCAGCTACGACAGACCCACAGATACGCAGTATTTT
J gene: TRBJ2-1; D gene: .; V gene: TRBV11-3; clone size: .; CDR3 protein: CASSSPGRNEQFF; CDR3 DNA: TGTGCCAGCAGCTCCCCAGGGCGCAATGAGCAGTTCTTC
J gene: TRBJ2-5; D gene: TRBD1; V gene: TRBV28; clone size: .; CDR3 protein: CASSFTTGGTETQYF; CDR3 DNA: TGTGCCAGCAGTTTCACGACAGGGGGCACGGAGACCCAGTACTTC
J gene: TRBJ2-5; D gene: .; V gene: TRBV10-3; clone size: few; CDR3 protein: CATRPGDRETQYF; CDR3 DNA: TGTGCCACCCGGCCGGGAGATCGGGAGACCCAGTACTTC
J gene: TRBJ2-4; D gene: .; V gene: TRBV10-3; clone size: .; CDR3 protein: CAISDVTASPVQYF; CDR3 DNA: TGTGCCATCAGTGACGTGACAGCCAGTCCCGTTCAGTACTTC
J gene: TRBJ1-2; D gene: .; V gene: TRBV15; clone size: .; CDR3 protein: CATSRRNYGYTF; CDR3 DNA: TGTGCCACCAGCAGGCGAAACTATGGCTACACCTTC
J gene: TRBJ2-6; D gene: TRBD1; V gene: TRBV6-1; clone size: many; CDR3 protein: CASSERTGTGANVLTF; CDR3 DNA: TGTGCCAGCAGTGAAAGGACAGGGACTGGGGCCAACGTCCTGACTTTC
J gene: TRBJ1-2; D gene: .; V gene: TRBV6-5; clone size: .; CDR3 protein: CASSYFRGKNYGYTF; CDR3 DNA: TGTGCCAGCAGTTACTTTCGGGGGAAGAACTATGGCTACACCTTC
J gene: TRBJ2-3; D gene: .; V gene: TRBV4-1; clone size: .; CDR3 protein: CASSQPDTDTQYF; CDR3 DNA: TGCGCCAGCAGCCAACCAGATACAGATACGCAGTATTTT
J gene: TRBJ2-7; D gene: TRBD2; V gene: TRBV6-5; clone size: .; CDR3 protein: CASTARGGLRYEQYF; CDR3 DNA: TGTGCCAGCACCGCCCGGGGGGGCCTAAGGTACGAGCAGTACTTC